A selection of T cell receptor beta chains follows, all from one sample in a study of T-cell memory formation after mild COVID-19. A single record per CDR3 protein comes from TCRdb applying MiXCR to the 5' RACE reads. The sample carries about 200,000 distinct CDR3 sequences, over 9% recorded once. The sequencing sample was made of PBMCs or a T cell subset sorted from them (not recorded which). These receptors were taken from a man aged 18-30 years who had mild COVID-19 (a few samples of this study predate the infection). Cell type and time point are not known. Each CDR3 is given with its conserved first and last residue. Each record gives: clone size, V gene, D gene, J gene, CDR3 protein, CDR3 DNA. The D gene is left open where the match is weak. The size entry is marked missing in some rows and otherwise reads once, few, many or a size class.

many	TRBV12-3/TRBV12-4	.	TRBJ1-1	CASSFAMNTEAFF	TGTGCCAGCAGTTTTGCCATGAACACTGAAGCTTTCTTT
few	TRBV24-1	.	TRBJ2-7	CATGTYEQYF	TGTGCCACCGGCACCTACGAGCAGTACTTC
.	TRBV20-1	.	TRBJ2-3	CSARALRVLRKESTDTQYF	TGCAGTGCTAGAGCCCTCCGGGTTTTGCGGAAAGAATCCACAGATACGCAGTATTTT
many	TRBV7-2	.	TRBJ2-3	CASSPEGDTQYF	TGTGCCAGCAGCCCCGAGGGAGATACGCAGTATTTT
many	TRBV20-1	TRBD2	TRBJ2-1	CSAPSRAGAYNEQFF	TGCAGTGCTCCTTCGAGGGCGGGGGCCTACAATGAGCAGTTCTTC
.	TRBV7-3	.	TRBJ2-3	CASSPVGLPTDTQYF	TGTGCCAGCAGCCCCGTAGGACTACCTACAGATACGCAGTATTTT
.	TRBV24-1	.	TRBJ2-5	CATSDSTTGGETQYF	TGTGCCACCAGTGATTCAACGACAGGAGGAGAGACCCAGTACTTC
few	TRBV11-2	.	TRBJ2-5	CASSLVFSRVETQYF	TGTGCCAGCAGCTTAGTATTTAGTAGAGTCGAGACCCAGTACTTC
.	TRBV5-1	.	TRBJ1-3	CASSSDGGNTIYF	TGCGCCAGCAGCTCCGACGGGGGAAACACCATATATTTT
few	TRBV3-1	.	TRBJ2-5	CASSQGGGTQYF	TGTGCCAGCAGCCAAGGGGGAGGGACCCAGTACTTC
few	TRBV6-5	TRBD2	TRBJ2-5	CASSYSASGGAGETQYF	TGTGCCAGCAGTTACTCGGCTAGCGGGGGGGCCGGTGAGACCCAGTACTTC
.	TRBV30	TRBD1	TRBJ1-1	CAWSRLGDRVAEAFF	TGTGCCTGGAGCCGCCTGGGGGACAGGGTCGCTGAAGCTTTCTTT
many	TRBV10-3	TRBD1	TRBJ2-2	CAISDRTGPTGELFF	TGTGCCATCAGTGACCGGACAGGGCCCACCGGGGAGCTGTTTTTT
few	TRBV3-1	.	TRBJ2-7	CASSYSGTPSYEQYF	TGTGCCAGCAGCTATTCCGGGACACCTTCCTACGAGCAGTACTTC
.	TRBV12-3/TRBV12-4	TRBD1	TRBJ1-5	CASSVYRGRTNQPQHF	TGTGCCAGCAGTGTATACAGGGGGCGAACCAATCAGCCCCAGCATTTT
many	TRBV27	TRBD2	TRBJ2-7	CATHRLAGGRTYEQYF	TGTGCCACCCACCGCCTAGCGGGGGGCCGGACCTACGAGCAGTACTTC
few	TRBV12-3/TRBV12-4	.	TRBJ1-1	CASSLVSMNTEAFF	TGTGCCAGCAGTTTAGTCAGTATGAACACTGAAGCTTTCTTT
.	TRBV7-6	TRBD2	TRBJ2-2	CASSLESGGYNTGELFF	TGTGCCAGCAGCTTAGAGAGCGGGGGCTATAACACCGGGGAGCTGTTTTTT
once	TRBV25-1	TRBD1	TRBJ2-2	CASSDRGIGELFF	TGTGCCAGCAGTGACAGGGGGATCGGGGAGCTGTTTTTT
few	TRBV24-1	.	TRBJ1-2	CAIGAQGGYGYTF	TGTGCCATCGGGGCACAGGGTGGCTATGGCTACACCTTC
.	TRBV24-1	.	TRBJ2-3	CATSDPLGPLGVDTQYF	TGTGCCACCAGTGACCCACTGGGGCCTCTCGGGGTAGATACGCAGTATTTT
few	TRBV12-3/TRBV12-4	.	TRBJ2-5	CASSLNARIQETQYF	TGTGCCAGCAGTTTAAACGCCAGAATTCAAGAGACCCAGTACTTC
.	TRBV25-1	.	TRBJ1-2	CASSQDRYGYTF	TGTGCCAGCAGTCAGGACCGCTATGGCTACACCTTC
.	TRBV5-5	.	TRBJ1-6	CASSLEWGSPLHF	TGTGCCAGCAGCTTGGAATGGGGGTCACCCCTCCACTTT
many	TRBV7-3	.	TRBJ2-3	CASSVTRDTQYF	TGTGCCAGCAGCGTTACCAGGGATACGCAGTATTTT
.	TRBV4-3	.	TRBJ1-2	CASSQVTGTLGYTF	TGCGCCAGCAGCCAAGTAACCGGGACCCTAGGCTACACCTTC
many	TRBV4-3	.	TRBJ2-3	CASSPRRGGTDTQYF	TGCGCCAGCAGCCCGAGAAGGGGCGGGACAGATACGCAGTATTTT
.	TRBV5-1	.	TRBJ1-6	CASSLAYNSPLHF	TGCGCCAGCAGCTTGGCTTATAATTCACCCCTCCACTTT
.	TRBV11-3	.	TRBJ2-5	CASSLVSGEQETQYF	TGTGCCAGCAGCTTAGTCTCGGGGGAGCAAGAGACCCAGTACTTC
.	TRBV28	TRBD1	TRBJ1-6	CASNIGQGPVSYNSPLHF	TGTGCCAGCAACATAGGACAGGGGCCGGTCTCCTATAATTCACCCCTCCACTTT
.	TRBV18	TRBD1	TRBJ1-6	CASSRRGGQLNSPLHF	TGTGCCAGCTCACGGCGAGGGGGACAGTTAAATTCACCCCTCCACTTT
few	TRBV19	.	TRBJ2-1	CASSMLGVGSYNEQFF	TGTGCCAGTAGTATGTTAGGGGTGGGCTCCTACAATGAGCAGTTCTTC
.	TRBV12-3/TRBV12-4	.	TRBJ1-2	CASSFLGGDYGYTF	TGTGCCAGCAGTTTCTTGGGGGGGGACTATGGCTACACCTTC
many	TRBV7-9	.	TRBJ1-1	CASSWGMNTEAFF	TGTGCCAGCAGCTGGGGAATGAACACTGAAGCTTTCTTT
few	TRBV23-1	.	TRBJ2-3	CASRYSGTPADTQYF	TGCGCCAGCAGATATTCCGGGACGCCCGCAGATACGCAGTATTTT
.	TRBV9	TRBD1	TRBJ2-1	CASSVVVGTAYNEQFF	TGTGCCAGCAGCGTAGTTGTTGGGACAGCATACAATGAGCAGTTCTTC
few	TRBV2	.	TRBJ1-4	CASSAWEEGEKLFF	TGTGCCAGCAGTGCCTGGGAAGAGGGTGAAAAACTGTTTTTT
.	TRBV4-1	.	TRBJ1-2	CASSQGDTLGYTF	TGCGCCAGCAGCCAAGGAGATACGTTGGGCTACACCTTC
many	TRBV7-2	TRBD1	TRBJ2-7	CASSWSGTGSYEQYF	TGTGCCAGCAGCTGGTCCGGGACAGGGTCATACGAGCAGTACTTC
.	TRBV7-2	.	TRBJ2-1	CASSPGPNNEQFF	TGTGCCAGCAGCCCCGGGCCGAACAATGAGCAGTTCTTC
many	TRBV4-1	.	TRBJ2-4	CASSQDIPLAKNIQYF	TGCGCCAGCAGCCAAGACATTCCCCTAGCCAAAAACATTCAGTACTTC
.	TRBV5-5	TRBD1	TRBJ1-5	CASSLSGQGNQPQHF	TGTGCCAGCAGCTTGTCAGGACAGGGGAATCAGCCCCAGCATTTT
.	TRBV7-2	TRBD2	TRBJ2-1	CASSLMSGGLVEQFF	TGTGCCAGCAGCTTAATGAGCGGGGGCCTGGTGGAGCAGTTCTTC
few	TRBV15	TRBD1	TRBJ2-7	CATSRDRAAYEQYF	TGTGCCACCAGCAGGGACAGGGCAGCCTACGAGCAGTACTTC
many	TRBV23-1	.	TRBJ2-3	CASSPTRPTDTQYF	TGCGCCAGCAGTCCGACAAGGCCCACAGATACGCAGTATTTT
many	TRBV7-2	.	TRBJ2-5	CASSSRMRGGQETQYF	TGTGCCAGCAGTTCCCGTATGAGGGGGGGTCAAGAGACCCAGTACTTC
.	TRBV5-1	TRBD2	TRBJ2-3	CASSPTPGLAGGRDTQYF	TGCGCCAGCAGCCCCACACCGGGACTAGCGGGGGGGCGAGATACGCAGTATTTT
.	TRBV20-1	TRBD1	TRBJ1-2	CSARKVTGDYTF	TGCAGTGCTAGAAAGGTCACAGGGGACTACACCTTC
.	TRBV6-5	.	TRBJ1-1	CASSKRPIPGTEAFF	TGTGCCAGCAGTAAGCGTCCCATTCCTGGCACTGAAGCTTTCTTT
many	TRBV5-1	.	TRBJ2-1	CASSGGVGFYNEQFF	TGCGCCAGCAGCGGAGGGGTGGGATTCTACAATGAGCAGTTCTTC
few	TRBV18	.	TRBJ2-1	CASSYQGGQFF	TGTGCCAGCTCATATCAGGGGGGGCAGTTCTTC
many	TRBV29-1	.	TRBJ1-1	CSVGAGWGMNTEAFF	TGCAGCGTTGGGGCAGGGTGGGGGATGAACACTGAAGCTTTCTTT
few	TRBV28	.	TRBJ2-7	CASSPGPGWEQYF	TGTGCCAGCAGTCCCGGACCGGGTTGGGAGCAGTACTTC
medium-sized	TRBV28	.	TRBJ2-3	CASSTTGSQDTQYF	TGTGCCAGCAGTACAACAGGGAGTCAAGATACGCAGTATTTT
many	TRBV5-1	.	TRBJ2-7	CASSFRGDEQYF	TGCGCCAGCAGCTTTCGAGGGGACGAGCAGTACTTC
few	TRBV5-1	.	TRBJ1-5	CASSFEGSNQPQHF	TGCGCCAGCAGCTTCGAGGGTAGCAATCAGCCCCAGCATTTT